This T cell receptor (beta chain) was retrieved from a study of blood T cell repertoires in COVID-19. About the study: Samples representing acute and convalescent COVID-19 were sourced from the United States, Italy and Spain. PBMCs, B-cell-depleted T cells, or T cells were the source of the cDNA or gDNA that made up the material.

Deletions cut 0 bases from V and 7 bases from J, with 18 bases between. The CDR3 runs to 17 residues. The germline CDR1 and CDR2 sequences are PRHDT and FYEKMQ (reference sequence). In the study's own analysis: Reference gene primer amplification gave nucleated cell count estimates. The method was immunoSEQ multiplex PCR; TCRdb's version includes in-frame clones alone and lacks a portion of them. V and J calls and clone size follow that table, whereas D and trimming were derived from the DNA. The table lists some 190,000 clones, 80% to 85% of them singletons. V and J are TRBV13 and TRBJ1-4; tentative D call: TRBD1 (6 bases). The clonotype comes from a human donor in a cohort sampled during active COVID-19. Sequencing was done on a sample of peripheral blood. CDR3 nucleotides: TGTGCCAGCAGCTTAGGATCCTTCAGGGGCGCAGGTGAAAAACTGTTTTTT. It yields the protein CASSLGSFRGAGEKLFF.